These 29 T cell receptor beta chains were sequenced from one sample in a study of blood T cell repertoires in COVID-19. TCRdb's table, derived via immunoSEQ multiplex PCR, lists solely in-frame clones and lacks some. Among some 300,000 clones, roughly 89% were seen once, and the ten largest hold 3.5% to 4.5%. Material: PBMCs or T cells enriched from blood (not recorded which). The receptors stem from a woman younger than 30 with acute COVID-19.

CDR3 nucleotide sequence: TGCGCCAGCAGCGTTCAGACAGGGGGCCTCACTGAAGCTTTCTTT. This gives the protein CASSVQTGGLTEAFF. V gene TRBV5-1 combines with J gene TRBJ1-1; the match to TRBD1 covers 10 bases. This CDR3 is built from 15 residues. The V gene end was trimmed by 4 bases and the J gene end by 4 bases; junction bases not matched to a gene: 7. Germline V gives CDR1 SGHRS, CDR2 YFSETQ.

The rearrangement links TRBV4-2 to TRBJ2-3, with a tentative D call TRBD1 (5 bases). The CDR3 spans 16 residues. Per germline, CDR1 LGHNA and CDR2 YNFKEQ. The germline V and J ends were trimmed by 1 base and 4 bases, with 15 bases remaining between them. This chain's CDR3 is CASSQASVREADTQYF. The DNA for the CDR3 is TGTGCCAGCAGCCAAGCGTCCGTCAGGGAAGCAGATACGCAGTATTTT.

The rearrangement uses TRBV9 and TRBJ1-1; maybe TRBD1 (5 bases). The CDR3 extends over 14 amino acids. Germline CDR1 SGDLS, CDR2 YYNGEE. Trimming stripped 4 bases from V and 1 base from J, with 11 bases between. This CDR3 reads CASSPRGGNTEAFF. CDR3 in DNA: TGTGCCAGCAGCCCCCGGGGGGGGAACACTGAAGCTTTCTTT.

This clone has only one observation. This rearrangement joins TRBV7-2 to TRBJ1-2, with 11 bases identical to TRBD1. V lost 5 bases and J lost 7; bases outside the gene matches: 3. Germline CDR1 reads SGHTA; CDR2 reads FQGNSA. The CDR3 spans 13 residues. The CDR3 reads CASSTGTGGGYTF. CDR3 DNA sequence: TGTGCCAGCAGCACCGGGACAGGGGGTGGCTACACCTTC. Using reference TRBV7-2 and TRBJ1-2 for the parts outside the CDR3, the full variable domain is GAGVSQSPSNKVTEKGKDVELRCDPISGHTALYWYRQSLGQGLEFLIYFQGNSAPDKSGLPSDRFSAERTGGSVSTLTIQRTQQEDSAVYLCASSTGTGGGYTFGSGTRLTVV.

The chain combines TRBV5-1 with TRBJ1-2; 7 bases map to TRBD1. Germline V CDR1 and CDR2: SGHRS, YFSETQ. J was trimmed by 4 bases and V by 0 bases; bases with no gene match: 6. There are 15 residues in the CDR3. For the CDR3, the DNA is TGCGCCAGCAGCTTGGAAACAGGGGTCGGCTATGGCTACACCTTC. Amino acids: CASSLETGVGYGYTF.

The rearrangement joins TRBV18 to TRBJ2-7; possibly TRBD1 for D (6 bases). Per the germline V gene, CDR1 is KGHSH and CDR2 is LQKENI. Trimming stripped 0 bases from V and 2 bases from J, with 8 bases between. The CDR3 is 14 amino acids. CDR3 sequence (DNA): TGTGCCAGCTCACCACCGCGGACAGCCTACGAGCAGTACTTC. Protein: CASSPPRTAYEQYF.

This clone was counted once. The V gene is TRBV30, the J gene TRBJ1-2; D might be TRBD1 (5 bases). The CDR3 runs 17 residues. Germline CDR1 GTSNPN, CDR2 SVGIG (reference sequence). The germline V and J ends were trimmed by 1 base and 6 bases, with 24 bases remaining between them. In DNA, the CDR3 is TGTGCCTGGAGTGGCCGACTCAACACCGGGGGACGGGATGGCTACACCTTC. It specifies CAWSGRLNTGGRDGYTF. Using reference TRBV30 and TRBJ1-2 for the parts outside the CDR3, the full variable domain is SQTIHQWPATLVQPVGSPLSLECTVEGTSNPNLYWYRQAAGRGLQLLFYSVGIGQISSEVPQNLSASRPQDRQFILSSKKLLLSDSGFYLCAWSGRLNTGGRDGYTFGSGTRLTVV.

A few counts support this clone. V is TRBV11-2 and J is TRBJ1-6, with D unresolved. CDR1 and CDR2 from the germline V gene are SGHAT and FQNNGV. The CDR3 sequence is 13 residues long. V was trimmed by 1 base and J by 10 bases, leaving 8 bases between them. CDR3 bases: TGTGCCAGCAGCTTAGGTTCGAGGTCACCCCTCCACTTT. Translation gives CASSLGSRSPLHF.

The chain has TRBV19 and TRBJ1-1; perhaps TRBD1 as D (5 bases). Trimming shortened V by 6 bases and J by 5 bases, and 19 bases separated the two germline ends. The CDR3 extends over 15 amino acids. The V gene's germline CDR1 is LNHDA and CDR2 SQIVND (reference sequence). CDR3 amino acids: CASSIPGAGGTEAFF. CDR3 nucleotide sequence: TGTGCCAGTAGCATTCCCGGAGCGGGGGGAACTGAAGCTTTCTTT.

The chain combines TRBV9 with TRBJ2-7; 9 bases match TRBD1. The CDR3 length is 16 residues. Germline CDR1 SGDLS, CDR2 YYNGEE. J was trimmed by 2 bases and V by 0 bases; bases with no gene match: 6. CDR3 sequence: CASSVGGGQGPYEQYF. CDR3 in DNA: TGTGCCAGCAGCGTAGGAGGAGGACAGGGGCCCTACGAGCAGTACTTC.

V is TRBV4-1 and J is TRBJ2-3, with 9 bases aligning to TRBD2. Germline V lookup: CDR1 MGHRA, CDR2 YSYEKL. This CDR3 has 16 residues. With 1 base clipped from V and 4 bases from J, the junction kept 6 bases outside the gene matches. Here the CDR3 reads CASSQGSGSQSDTQYF. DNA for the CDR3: TGCGCCAGCAGCCAAGGTAGCGGGAGTCAATCAGATACGCAGTATTTT.

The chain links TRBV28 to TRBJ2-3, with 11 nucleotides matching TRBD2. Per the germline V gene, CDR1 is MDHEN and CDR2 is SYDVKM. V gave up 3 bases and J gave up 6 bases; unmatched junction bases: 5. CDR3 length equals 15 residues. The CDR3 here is CASSFSGRAWDTQYF. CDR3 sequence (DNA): TGTGCCAGCAGTTTTAGCGGGAGGGCCTGGGATACGCAGTATTTT.

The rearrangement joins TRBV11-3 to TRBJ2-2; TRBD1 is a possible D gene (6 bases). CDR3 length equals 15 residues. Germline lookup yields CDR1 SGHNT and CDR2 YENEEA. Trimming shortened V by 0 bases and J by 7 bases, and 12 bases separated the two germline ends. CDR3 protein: CASSLDNRDGGELFF. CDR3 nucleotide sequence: TGTGCCAGCAGCTTAGATAACAGGGACGGCGGGGAGCTGTTTTTT.

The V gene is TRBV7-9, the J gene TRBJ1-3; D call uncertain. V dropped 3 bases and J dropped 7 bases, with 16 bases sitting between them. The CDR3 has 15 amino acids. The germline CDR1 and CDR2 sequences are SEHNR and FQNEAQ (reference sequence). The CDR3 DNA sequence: TGTGCCAGCAGCTTGGCCGGGCCTCCGGGGAACACCATATATTTT. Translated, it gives CASSLAGPPGNTIYF.

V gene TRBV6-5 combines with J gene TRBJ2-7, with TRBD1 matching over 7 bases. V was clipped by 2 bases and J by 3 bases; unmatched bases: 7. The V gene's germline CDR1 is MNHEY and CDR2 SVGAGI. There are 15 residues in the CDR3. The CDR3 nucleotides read TGTGCCAGCAGTTACGCCCGGGACAGTATCTACGAGCAGTACTTC. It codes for CASSYARDSIYEQYF.

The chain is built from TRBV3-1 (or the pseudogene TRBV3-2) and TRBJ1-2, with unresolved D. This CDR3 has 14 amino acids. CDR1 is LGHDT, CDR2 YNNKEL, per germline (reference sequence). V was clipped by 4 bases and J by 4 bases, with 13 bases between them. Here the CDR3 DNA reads TGTGCCAGCAGCCCTAGAGGGCCGATCTATGGCTACACCTTC. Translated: CASSPRGPIYGYTF.

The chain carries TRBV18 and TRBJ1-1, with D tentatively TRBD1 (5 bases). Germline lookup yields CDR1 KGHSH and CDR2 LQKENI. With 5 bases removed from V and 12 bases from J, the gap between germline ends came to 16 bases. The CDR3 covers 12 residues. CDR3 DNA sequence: TGTGCCAGCTCAGTTGACAGACCCCAATCTTTCTTT. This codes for CASSVDRPQSFF.

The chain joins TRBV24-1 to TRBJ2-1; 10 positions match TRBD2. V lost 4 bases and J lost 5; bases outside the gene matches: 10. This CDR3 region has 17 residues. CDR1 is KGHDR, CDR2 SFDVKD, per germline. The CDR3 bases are TGTGCCACCAGTGACCAAACTAGCGGGGAGGCCCACAATGAGCAGTTCTTC. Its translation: CATSDQTSGEAHNEQFF.

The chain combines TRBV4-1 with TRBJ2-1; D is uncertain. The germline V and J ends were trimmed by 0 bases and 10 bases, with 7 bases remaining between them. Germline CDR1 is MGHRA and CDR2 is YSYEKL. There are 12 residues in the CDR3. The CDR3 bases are TGCGCCAGCAGCCAAGATCGTGGCGAGCAGTTCTTC. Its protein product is CASSQDRGEQFF.

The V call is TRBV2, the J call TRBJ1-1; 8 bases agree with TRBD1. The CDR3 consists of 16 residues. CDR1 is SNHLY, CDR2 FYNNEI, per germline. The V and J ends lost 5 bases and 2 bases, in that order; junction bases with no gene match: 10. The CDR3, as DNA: TGTGCCAGCAGTTGGATGGCGACAGGGGATAACACTGAAGCTTTCTTT. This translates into CASSWMATGDNTEAFF.

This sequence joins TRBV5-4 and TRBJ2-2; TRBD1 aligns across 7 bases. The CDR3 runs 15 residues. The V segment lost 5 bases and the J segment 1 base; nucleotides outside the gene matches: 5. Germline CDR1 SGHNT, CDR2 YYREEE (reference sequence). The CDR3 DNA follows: TGTGCCAGCAGTCTCGACAGGGTGAACACCGGGGAGCTGTTTTTT. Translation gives CASSLDRVNTGELFF. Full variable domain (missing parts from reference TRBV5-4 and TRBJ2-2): ETGVTQSPTHLIKTRGQQVTLRCSSQSGHNTVSWYQQALGQGPQFIFQYYREEENGRGNFPPRFSGLQFPNYSSELNVNALELDDSALYLCASSLDRVNTGELFFGEGSRLTVL.

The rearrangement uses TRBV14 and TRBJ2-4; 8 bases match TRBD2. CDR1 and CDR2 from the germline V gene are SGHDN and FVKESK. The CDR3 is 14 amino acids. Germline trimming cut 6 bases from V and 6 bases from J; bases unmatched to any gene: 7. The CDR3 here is CASSPPGTRNIQYF. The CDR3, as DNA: TGTGCCAGCAGTCCACCCGGGACTAGAAACATTCAGTACTTC.

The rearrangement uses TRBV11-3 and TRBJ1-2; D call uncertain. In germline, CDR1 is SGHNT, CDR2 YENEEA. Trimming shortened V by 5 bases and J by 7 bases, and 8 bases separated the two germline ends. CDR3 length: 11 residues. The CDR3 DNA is TGTGCCAGCAGCCTTGGGAGTGGCTACACCTTC. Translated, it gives CASSLGSGYTF.

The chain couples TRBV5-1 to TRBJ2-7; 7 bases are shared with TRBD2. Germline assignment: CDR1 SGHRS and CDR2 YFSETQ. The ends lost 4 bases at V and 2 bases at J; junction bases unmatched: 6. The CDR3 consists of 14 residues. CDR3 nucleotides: TGCGCCAGCAGCCCCGGGACTACCGCCTACGAGCAGTACTTC. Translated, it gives CASSPGTTAYEQYF.

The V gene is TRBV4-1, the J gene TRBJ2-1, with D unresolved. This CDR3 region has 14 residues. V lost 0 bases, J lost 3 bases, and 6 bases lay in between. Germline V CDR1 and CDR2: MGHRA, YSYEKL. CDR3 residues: CASSQESNYNEQFF. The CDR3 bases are TGCGCCAGCAGCCAAGAATCCAACTACAATGAGCAGTTCTTC.

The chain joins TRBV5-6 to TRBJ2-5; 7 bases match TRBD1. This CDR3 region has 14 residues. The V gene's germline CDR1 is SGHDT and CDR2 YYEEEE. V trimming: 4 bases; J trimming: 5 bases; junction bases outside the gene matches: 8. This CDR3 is CASSPAGRGETQYF. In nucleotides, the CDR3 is TGTGCCAGCAGCCCAGCCGGCAGGGGGGAGACCCAGTACTTC. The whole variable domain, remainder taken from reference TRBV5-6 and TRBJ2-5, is DAGVTQSPTHLIKTRGQQVTLRCSPKSGHDTVSWYQQALGQGPQFIFQYYEEEERQRGNFPDRFSGHQFPNYSSELNVNALLLGDSALYLCASSPAGRGETQYFGPGTRLLVL.

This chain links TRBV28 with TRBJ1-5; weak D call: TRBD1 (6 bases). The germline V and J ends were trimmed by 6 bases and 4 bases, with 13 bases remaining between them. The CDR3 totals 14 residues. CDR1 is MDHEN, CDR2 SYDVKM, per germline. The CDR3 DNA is TGTGCCAGCAGGCTGACAGGACAAAATCAGCCCCAGCATTTT. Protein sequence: CASRLTGQNQPQHF.

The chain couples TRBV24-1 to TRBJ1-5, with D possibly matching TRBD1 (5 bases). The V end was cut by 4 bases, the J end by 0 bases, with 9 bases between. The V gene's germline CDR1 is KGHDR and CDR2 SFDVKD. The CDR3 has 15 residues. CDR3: CATSEGLYSNQPQHF. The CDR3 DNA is TGTGCCACCAGTGAGGGACTATATAGCAATCAGCCCCAGCATTTT.

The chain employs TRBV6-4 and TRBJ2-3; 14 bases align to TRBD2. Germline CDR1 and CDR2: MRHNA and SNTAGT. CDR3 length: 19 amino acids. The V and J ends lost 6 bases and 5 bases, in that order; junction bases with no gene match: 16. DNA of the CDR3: TGTGCCAGCAGCGCTTCGAAAACGGGACTAGCGGGAGTCGAAGATACGCAGTATTTT. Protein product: CASSASKTGLAGVEDTQYF.